The subject of this entry is one T cell receptor (beta chain). Its recognized antigen is unknown. It has no much larger one-base neighbor in the sample; base qualities were not kept. Interpreted using the paper, the time point label stands for: naive CD8 control sorted from an acute-time-point sample. Enrolled in the Montreal Hepatitis C Cohort (HEPCO) in Canada, the donors were people who inject drugs, and these donors were followed every 3 months. Acute primary HCV infection was defined as a positive HCV RNA or antibody test that came after a negative test within the prior 24 weeks. Antibodies against CD3, CD8 and CD45RO were used for surface staining, and dead cells were excluded with an aqua fixable dye. The cohort also had several subjects who developed chronic infection, defined as being HCV RNA positive at 24 weeks. Frozen stocks of peripheral blood mononuclear cells were first thawed, after which negative isolation of CD8+ T cells was carried out using the MACS CD8+ T cell Isolation Kit. Sorting of the cells was done on a BD FACSAria II cell sorter.

Genomic DNA was extracted from FACS-sorted cells, and TCRbeta chains were sequenced through the commercial immunoSEQ service. Processing in the source paper ran as follows. The repertoire data were analyzed using ImmunoSEQ Analyzer software v3.0 and R v3.5.1. Only productive rearrangements were analyzed, because sequences with stop codons or out-of-frame rearrangements were removed. The sequencing provider supplied the Simpson diversity, Shannon entropy, CDR3 length and nucleotide addition metrics. Based on frequency, clonotypes were placed into dominant, sub-dominant, low or lowest abundance groups, and clonotypes under 0.1% were left out of most analyses. A CDR3 amino acid clonotype was designated public if detected in at least two subjects at a cumulative frequency of at least 0.5%. TCRdb stores this immuneACCESS table with in-frame sequences only. Part of the clones is absent; in the studies checked, under half of the shortfall reflects unresolved V genes, and no reason is known for the rest. D and trimming were read from the DNA, whereas the V and J calls and clone size are those reported in that table. The sample includes about 38,000 clones, with roughly 89% observed a single time. Roughly 0.46% of the sample is held by the ten biggest clonotypes.

The data were taken from a study of CD8 T cells in acute hepatitis C reinfection (dated by TCRdb to the early 2020s). As for the study more broadly: Both during acute infection and after viral clearance, the study profiled the TCRbeta repertoire of CD8+ T cells that were specific for the HCV NS3-1073 epitope. Paired acute and follow-up samples were contributed by four of the spontaneous resolvers.

The cysteine opens and the phenylalanine closes a CDR3 of 15 amino acids. CDR3 DNA is the only sequence kept; it has 45 bases, read in frame from the first base. Cut back by 0 bases and 0 bases, the V and J ends lie 10 bases apart. Via the germline V gene, CDR1 is SQVTM and CDR2 ANQGSEA. The paper's findings and limits, for the study overall: Because bulk sequencing was performed on the TCRbeta chain only, alphabeta pairing of public clonotypes could not be determined. Preferential use of the TRBV04 and TRBV06 gene families was observed in all groups, and this preferential usage was not explained by overrepresentation in the naive pool. Chronically infected subjects had no follow-up repertoires because NS3-1073 specific cells were too rare to sort. The NS3-1073 specific repertoires were highly diverse, and diversity did not differ significantly among acute resolver, follow-up resolver and acute chronic samples. Regardless of outcome, 10 to 15 public clonotypes were found, and one public clonotype used V04-02/J02-02. It was rare for CDR3 sequences to be shared with other epitopes, and exact matching may have been limited by differing sequencing approaches.

Recombination joined TRBV29-1 with TRBJ2-3; the D region is possibly TRBD1 or TRBD2, each matching across 5 bases. Specimen: naive CD8+ T cells from PBMCs. The cell subset or site label, as the study defines it: sorted total naive CD45RO-negative CD8+ T cells. This clonotype originated in a man aged 25-45 years with chronic hepatitis C. The DNA is as follows: TGCAGCGTTGAAGAGGGACGCCGTAGCACAGATACGCAGTATTTT. Its coded protein is CSVEEGRRSTDTQYF.